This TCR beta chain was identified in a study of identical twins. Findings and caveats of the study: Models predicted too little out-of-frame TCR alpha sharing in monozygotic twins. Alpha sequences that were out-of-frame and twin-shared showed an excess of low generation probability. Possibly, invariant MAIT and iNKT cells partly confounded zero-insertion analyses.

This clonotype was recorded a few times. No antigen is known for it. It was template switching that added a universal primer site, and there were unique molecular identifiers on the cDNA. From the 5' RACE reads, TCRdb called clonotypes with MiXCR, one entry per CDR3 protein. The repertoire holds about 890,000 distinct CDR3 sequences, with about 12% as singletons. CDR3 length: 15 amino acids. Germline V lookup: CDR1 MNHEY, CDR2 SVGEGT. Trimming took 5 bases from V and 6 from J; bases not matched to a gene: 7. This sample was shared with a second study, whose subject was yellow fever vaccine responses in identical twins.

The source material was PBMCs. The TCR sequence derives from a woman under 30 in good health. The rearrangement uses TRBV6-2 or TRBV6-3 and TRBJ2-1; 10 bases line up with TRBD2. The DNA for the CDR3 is TGTGCCAGCAGTCAAGCGGGGGGGCTAAGCAATGAGCAGTTCTTC. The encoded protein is CASSQAGGLSNEQFF.